This T cell receptor (beta chain) was obtained from a study of cytomegalovirus exposure and HLA in healthy donors (dated by TCRdb to 2016 to 2017). Study-level background: According to an earlier analysis of 587 of the donors, about 179 million T cells yielded over 90 million unique TCR beta sequences and about 280 Gb of sequence data. All discovery cohort repertoires had been generated using a single sequencing platform. An early release covering 500 to 750 HLA-typed donors comprised about 290 gigabases of sequencing data and around 80 million unique TCR sequences. Several DR-DQ haplotypes were handled as single units for association and clustering because linkage in the cohort was strong. Along with the 666-subject first cohort, a separate validation cohort of approximately 110 different subjects was used. The number of donors typed differed by locus, with about 620-630 for A, B, C, DRB1 and DQB1, approximately 500 for DQA1, nearly 610 for DPA1, and roughly 450 for DPB1. Donor age, sex, ethnicity and CMV serostatus were compiled together with the repertoire data. HLA typing included class I and class II loci at four-digit resolution. High-throughput TCR immunosequencing, statistical association of individual TCRs with disease status, and machine learning were combined to predict cytomegalovirus infection status. In a later analysis, previously published TCR beta repertoires from 550 to 700 donors were re-analyzed and high-resolution HLA genotyping was added so that TCR occurrence patterns could be studied. The study aimed to test whether signatures of past pathogen exposure could be identified by cataloging public T cell receptors. A later genetic analysis used genome-wide SNP genotypes for 398 of the 666 donors, treating that subset as a discovery cohort. Of the 398 genotyped donors, roughly 85% fell in the genetic ancestry cluster associated with self-reported Caucasian donors. An earlier analysis of some 600 of the donors applied high-throughput TCR beta sequencing to assess whether each TCR beta V gene segment acted as functional or pseudogenic. Rather than drawing on any new phenotypic data, the later analysis identified candidate immune exposures from TCR beta sequences and the way those sequences occurred across donors. Among around 400 genotyped donors of the cohort, an average of approximately 220,000 unique TCR beta nucleotide sequences was sequenced per donor, of which roughly 17% were non-productive. Using immunosequencing, the study profiled T cell repertoires from 640 or so subjects and related those repertoires to cytomegalovirus serostatus.

What the research found in general, with its limitations: This cohort had only TCR beta chains sequenced, and the lack of alpha or paired-chain data limited which features could be detected. Most CMV-associated TCR beta chains appeared to be HLA-restricted in a later analysis, and the HLA associations seemed to be driven largely by CMV exposure. In the study, some 180 TCR beta chains were listed as associated with cytomegalovirus. When HLA alleles, especially DR and DQ, strongly co-occurred, TCR associations were difficult to assign to individual alleles. A group of highly shared sequence variants was considered likely to be a technical artifact of the sequencing pipeline. Compared with the roughly 700-donor mean, donors in an Asian-associated ancestry cluster had fewer N-insertions in productive TCRs, according to a later genetic analysis. In a later analysis, HLA-associated TCR beta chains showed more clonal expansion and lower generation probabilities than non-associated chains that were equally common. Fewer than 20 rarely observed V segments, including chromosome 9 orphons, were excluded from the earlier analysis of about 610 of the donors because counts were too low. Immune exposure information for the cohort was limited to CMV serostatus. The authors suggested that the approach could potentially be extended to other disease states and immunological phenotypes. Some IMGT-functional V segments, including TRBV6-2 and TRBV6-3, could not be told apart with the 87-base-pair reads, so those segments were excluded. Roughly uniform sequencing depth across donors was assumed in presence/absence analyses, although this assumption may not hold. Broadly in line with IMGT annotations, most TCR beta V segments showed up in productive rearrangements about 87% or about 30% of the time in an earlier analysis of about 500 of the donors. Linkage disequilibrium might explain the correlated functional status among segregating V segments, but an unknown experimental factor could not be excluded. In vitro tests confirmed that a few of the cytomegalovirus-associated TCR beta chains recognize cytomegalovirus antigens. A further reported finding was that TCR beta sequences accurately predicted the HLA-A and HLA-B alleles for most subjects in the first cohort. Because HLA typing was missing for some donors at each locus, association tests included only the typed subset. At a false discovery rate of 0.05, a later analysis linked some 18,000 TCR beta sequences to specific HLA alleles. While some public TCRs were present in many individuals, most TCR sequences turned up only very rarely across donors. A later analysis reported that several top co-occurrence clusters appeared linked to parvovirus B19, influenza, CMV and Epstein-Barr virus. In both the original and validation cohorts, the classifier was reported to diagnose cytomegalovirus status with high specificity and sensitivity. V-gene and J-gene trimming of TCR beta chains was associated with a missense DCLRE1C variant in a later genetic analysis, and the association was replicated in an independent cohort. A later analysis found that TCR association rates varied across HLA loci, with DRB1 alleles showing the most associated TCRs and HLA-C alleles the fewest.

From its cysteine to its phenylalanine, the CDR3 spans 15 amino acids. The only DNA kept is the CDR3, 45 bases in frame from the first base. As encoded in the germline V gene (reference sequence), CDR1 is LNHDA while CDR2 is SQIVND. The method behind the library was the immunoSEQ multiplex PCR assay. For the multiplex PCR, a mixture combining 60 forward primers for TCR Vbeta segments and 13 reverse primers for TCR Jbeta segments was used. A multiplex PCR assay on genomic DNA amplified the CDR3 region of rearranged TCR beta genes. On the Illumina HiSeq System, the amplified TCR beta libraries were sequenced as 87-base-pair reads. Concerning the study's data processing: A later analysis tallied 75 million to 95 million unique TCR beta chains across the approximately 670 repertoires, and about 12 million of those chains were shared by two or more donors. Raw reads were error-corrected and collapsed into unique sequences with a nearest-neighbor algorithm that merged closely related sequences to remove PCR and sequencing errors. V, D and J gene segments were assigned by aligning CDR3 sequences to IMGT reference sequences. For a sequence to be retained, a match of at least six nucleotides was required to both a V gene segment and a J gene segment. A rearrangement was called productive if the CDR3 had no stop codons and remained in frame with V and J, and every other rearrangement was called non-productive. Following IMGT convention, CDR3 was defined as the stretch from the second conserved V-encoded cysteine to the conserved J-encoded phenylalanine. In an earlier analysis of more than 550 of the donors, sequences lacking an unambiguous match to a single V gene segment were excluded. An earlier analysis of almost 600 of the donors classified V segments as functional when productive rearrangements were above 56.7% and as segregating when the standard deviation between donors was above 5%. A statistical classification framework was built for diagnosing cytomegalovirus status from the catalog of TCR beta chain sequences. A later analysis assigned V and J genes by comparing TCR nucleotide sequences with IMGT/GENE-DB human TR gene sequences. In a later analysis, CDR3 sequences and most-parsimonious VDJ recombination scenarios were assigned using the TCRdist pipeline. In a later analysis, every TCR beta chain was defined by the combination of its CDR3 amino acid sequence and its V-gene family, and reads without a unique V-gene family were dropped. To address suspected cross-contamination and a sequencing artifact, a later analysis removed approximately 590 highly shared, low-generation-probability nucleotide sequences. In a later analysis, a clonal expansion index was calculated for each public chain from normalized within-repertoire ranks of inferred template counts. In a later analysis, generation probabilities were computed using a VDJ recombination model fitted to out-of-frame rearrangements, and the results were checked against IGoR. In a later analysis, TCR-TCR, TCR-HLA and TCR-CMV co-occurrence was scored with hypergeometric tests, and a repertoire-size bias correction was applied to TCR pairs. A later analysis estimated false discovery rates by permuting HLA or CMV assignments 20 times. In a later analysis, co-occurring TCRs were grouped using DBSCAN, with TCRdist sequence similarity added in when clustering inside HLA-allele-positive subsets. Repertoires with fewer than 30,000 or more than 120,000 public chains, plus five repertoires with anomalous nucleotide sharing, were excluded from co-occurrence clustering. TCRdb holds this immuneACCESS table with in-frame rearrangements only. Some clones are missing; in checked studies, unresolved V genes explain under half, and the rest has no known cause. V and J calls and clone size are copied from that table; D and trimming were computed from the DNA. Here the sample has 150,000 or so clones; roughly 72% occur a single time. The leading ten clones occupy 2.1% of the sample.

Turning to this clone: Its antigen is unknown. A junction end diverges from the germline sequence, so it may reflect a read error.

The cohort comprised more than 550 healthy bone marrow donors. All cohort members were sampled while nominally healthy, although unrecorded immune exposures were likely present. The donor tested CMV seronegative and was one of the 352 seronegative cohort members. Each donor provided a peripheral blood sample, and peripheral blood mononuclear cells were used for TCR beta sequencing. Genomic DNA was extracted from the blood cell samples with the Qiagen DNeasy Blood Extraction Kit. The rearranged chain carries TRBV19 and TRBJ1-6; the D gene lacks a confident call. The specimen was PBMCs. This TCR derives from a young man in good health and CMV-seronegative. The CDR3 in this case is CASSIYGVNNSPLNF. The nucleotides read TGTGCCAGTAGTATCTATGGAGTCAATAATTCACCCCTCAACTTT.